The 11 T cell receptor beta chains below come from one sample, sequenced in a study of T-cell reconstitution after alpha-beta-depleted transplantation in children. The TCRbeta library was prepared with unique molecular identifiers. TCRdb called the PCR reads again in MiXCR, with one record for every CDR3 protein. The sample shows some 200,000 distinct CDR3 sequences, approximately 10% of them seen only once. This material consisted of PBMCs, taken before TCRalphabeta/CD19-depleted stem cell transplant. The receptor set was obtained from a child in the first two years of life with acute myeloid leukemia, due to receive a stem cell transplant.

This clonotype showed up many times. CDR3 region: CSAAPPRQSRGQPQHF. CDR3 DNA: TGCAGTGCTGCCCCCCCCCGGCAAAGCAGAGGTCAGCCCCAGCATTTT. The V and J genes are TRBV20-1 and TRBJ1-5; the D is unclear. The V and J ends lost 5 bases and 6 bases respectively, with 23 bases between them. The V gene's germline CDR1 is DFQATT and CDR2 SNEGSKA (reference sequence). This CDR3 region has 16 residues.

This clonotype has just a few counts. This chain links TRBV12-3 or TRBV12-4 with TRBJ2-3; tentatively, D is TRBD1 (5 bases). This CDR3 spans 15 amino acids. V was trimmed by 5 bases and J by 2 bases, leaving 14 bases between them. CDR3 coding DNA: TGTGCCAGCAGTAGTTTGTTAGGGGTCACAGATACGCAGTATTTT. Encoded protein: CASSSLLGVTDTQYF.

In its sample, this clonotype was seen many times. The CDR3 DNA reads as TGCGCCAGCAGCCAACATTCGGGTTACACAGATACGCAGTATTTT. Translation: CASSQHSGYTDTQYF. The rearrangement uses TRBV5-1 and TRBJ2-3, with D hard to call. Germline V gene lookup returns CDR1 SGHRS and CDR2 YFSETQ. Trimming stripped 4 bases from V and 2 bases from J, with 14 bases between. CDR3 size: 15 residues.

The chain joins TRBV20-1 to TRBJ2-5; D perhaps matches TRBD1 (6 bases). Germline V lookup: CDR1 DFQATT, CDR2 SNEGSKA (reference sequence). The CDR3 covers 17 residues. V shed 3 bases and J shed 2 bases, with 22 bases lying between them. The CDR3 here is CSASKGARGRGQETQYF. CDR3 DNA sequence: TGCAGTGCTAGTAAAGGGGCTAGGGGGAGAGGTCAAGAGACCCAGTACTTC.

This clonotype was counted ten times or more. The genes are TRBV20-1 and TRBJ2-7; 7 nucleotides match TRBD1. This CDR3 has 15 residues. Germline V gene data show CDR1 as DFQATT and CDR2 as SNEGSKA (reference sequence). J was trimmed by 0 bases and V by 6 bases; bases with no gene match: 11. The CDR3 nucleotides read TGCAGTGCGAATCGACAGGGAATAGCCTCCTACGAGCAGTACTTC. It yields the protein CSANRQGIASYEQYF.

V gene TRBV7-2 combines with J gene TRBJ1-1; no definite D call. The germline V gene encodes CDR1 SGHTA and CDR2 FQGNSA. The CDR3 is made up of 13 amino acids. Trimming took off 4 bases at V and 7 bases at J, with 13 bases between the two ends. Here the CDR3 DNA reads TGTGCCAGCAGCTCCGATGAGTGGGGTGAAGCTTTCTTT. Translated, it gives CASSSDEWGEAFF.

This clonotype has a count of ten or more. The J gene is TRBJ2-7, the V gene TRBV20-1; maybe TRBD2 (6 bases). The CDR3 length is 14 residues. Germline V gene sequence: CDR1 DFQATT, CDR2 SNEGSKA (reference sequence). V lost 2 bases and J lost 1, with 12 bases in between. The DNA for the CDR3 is TGCAGTGCTAGAACGACTAGAGGGTCCTACGAGCAGTACTTC. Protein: CSARTTRGSYEQYF.

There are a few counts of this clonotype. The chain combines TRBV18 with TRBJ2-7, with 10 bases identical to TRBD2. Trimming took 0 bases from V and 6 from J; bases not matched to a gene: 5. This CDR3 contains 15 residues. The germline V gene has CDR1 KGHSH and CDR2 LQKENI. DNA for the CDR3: TGTGCCAGCTCACCACCGGGACTAGCGCGACCCGAGCAGTACTTC. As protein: CASSPPGLARPEQYF.

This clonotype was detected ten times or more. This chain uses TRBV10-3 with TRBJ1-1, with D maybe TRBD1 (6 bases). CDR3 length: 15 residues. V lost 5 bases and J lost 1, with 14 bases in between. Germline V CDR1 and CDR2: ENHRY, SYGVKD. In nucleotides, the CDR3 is TGTGCCATCAGTCCTCGGGGGGCAACGAACACTGAAGCTTTCTTT. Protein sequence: CAISPRGATNTEAFF.

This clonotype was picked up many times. The CDR3 spells CSVGIQGANTGELFF. CDR3 DNA sequence: TGCAGCGTTGGTATCCAGGGGGCGAACACCGGGGAGCTGTTTTTT. The chain has TRBV29-1 and TRBJ2-2; TRBD1 agrees at 7 bases. Germline lookup yields CDR1 SQVTM and CDR2 ANQGSEA. With 4 bases clipped from V and 0 bases from J, the junction kept 5 bases outside the gene matches. This CDR3 has 15 residues.

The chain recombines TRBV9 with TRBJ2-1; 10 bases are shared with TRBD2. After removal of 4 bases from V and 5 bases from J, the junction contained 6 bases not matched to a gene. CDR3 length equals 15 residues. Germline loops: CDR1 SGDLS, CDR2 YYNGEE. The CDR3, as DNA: TGTGCCAGCAGCTCTAGCGGGGGAGATCACAATGAGCAGTTCTTC. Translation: CASSSSGGDHNEQFF.